This section outlines one T cell receptor beta chain sequence together with its context. Its specificity is not known. TCRdb analysed the 5' RACE reads with MiXCR anew, one entry per CDR3 protein. Among some 50,000 distinct CDR3 sequences listed, about 10% were seen once. This record comes from a study of spatial heterogeneity in lung cancer. Study-level findings and limits: Resection saw ubiquitous expanded tumor TCRs appear in blood more than follow-up did.

Time point indicated: sample taken at primary tumor resection. The input material, whole RNA from tumor, nontumor lung or frozen PBMC, was sequenced unsorted. The germline gives CDR1 LGHDT, CDR2 YNNKEL (reference sequence). V lost 4 bases and J 0 bases, leaving 11 bases between the germline ends. This CDR3 comprises 15 residues. The clonotype was recovered from a female donor with early-stage non-small cell lung cancer. The chain recombines TRBV3-1 with TRBJ2-3; tentatively, D is TRBD1 (6 bases). Sequences were derived from PBMCs, sampled at surgery. The CDR3 nucleotides are TGTGCCAGCAGCCCGAGGGACATCAGCACAGATACGCAGTATTTT. It is translated as CASSPRDISTDTQYF.